What follows describes a single TCR beta chain. Its antigen is undetermined. The data originate from a study of blood T cells in healthy people across ages. The V gene's germline CDR1 is LGHNA and CDR2 YSLEER. Trimming removed 1 base from V and 1 base from J, with 5 bases in between. The CDR3 is 14 amino acids. A J-beta primer mix and a sample-barcoded 5' primer were used in a second PCR of roughly 7 to 12 cycles. TCRdb re-called the 5' RACE reads through MiXCR, storing one row per CDR3 protein. Of approximately 1.5 million distinct CDR3 sequences in the sample, roughly 43% are singletons; the top ten hold about 4%. Study-level findings and limits: Diversity was estimated from one million T cells, and these estimates were considered underestimates. Older age went with lower TCR beta diversity per million T cells, in a roughly linear way.

Sequencing input: blood. The clonotype originates from a woman younger than 30 in good health. The V call is TRBV4-3, the J call TRBJ1-3; unclear D gene. CDR3 in DNA: TGCGCCAGCAGCCAAGGGTATTCTGGAAACACCATATATTTT. Its translation is CASSQGYSGNTIYF.